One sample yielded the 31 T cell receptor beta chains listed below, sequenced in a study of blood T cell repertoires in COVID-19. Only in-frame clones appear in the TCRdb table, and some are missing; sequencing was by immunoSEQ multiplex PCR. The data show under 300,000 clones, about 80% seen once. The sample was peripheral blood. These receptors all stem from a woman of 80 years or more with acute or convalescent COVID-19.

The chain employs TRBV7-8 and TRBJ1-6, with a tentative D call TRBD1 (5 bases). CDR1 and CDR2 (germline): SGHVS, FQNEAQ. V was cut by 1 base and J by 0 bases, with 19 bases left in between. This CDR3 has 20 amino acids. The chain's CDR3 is CASSLVWRQGGSSYNSPLHF. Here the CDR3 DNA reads TGTGCCAGCAGCTTAGTCTGGCGCCAGGGCGGAAGCTCCTATAATTCACCCCTCCACTTT.

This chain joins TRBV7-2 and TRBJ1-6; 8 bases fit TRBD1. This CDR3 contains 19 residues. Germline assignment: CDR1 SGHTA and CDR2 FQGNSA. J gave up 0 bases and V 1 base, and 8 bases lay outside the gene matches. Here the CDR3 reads CASSLGVNRGSSYNSPLHF. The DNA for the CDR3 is TGTGCCAGCAGCTTAGGGGTAAACAGGGGGAGCTCCTATAATTCACCCCTCCACTTT.

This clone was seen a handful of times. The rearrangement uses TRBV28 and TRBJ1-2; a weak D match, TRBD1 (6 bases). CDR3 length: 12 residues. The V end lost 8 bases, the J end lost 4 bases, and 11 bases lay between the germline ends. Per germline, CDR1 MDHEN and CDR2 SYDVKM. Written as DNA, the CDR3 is TGTGCCAGCCGCGGACAGCCCTATGGCTACACCTTC. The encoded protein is CASRGQPYGYTF.

This chain's CDR3 is CASSVSTGDVYGYTF. The CDR3 nucleotides are TGTGCCAGCAGCGTATCGACAGGGGATGTCTATGGCTACACCTTC. The chain links TRBV9 to TRBJ1-2; 8 positions match TRBD1. This CDR3 region has 15 residues. The germline V gene encodes CDR1 SGDLS and CDR2 YYNGEE. The V and J ends lost 1 base and 4 bases, in that order; junction bases with no gene match: 6.

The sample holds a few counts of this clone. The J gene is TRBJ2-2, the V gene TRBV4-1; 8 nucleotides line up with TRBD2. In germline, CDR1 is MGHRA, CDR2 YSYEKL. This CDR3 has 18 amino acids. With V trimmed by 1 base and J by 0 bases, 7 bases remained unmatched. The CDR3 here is CASSQGGGRGANTGELFF. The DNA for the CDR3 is TGCGCCAGCAGCCAAGGAGGTGGGCGGGGGGCGAACACCGGGGAGCTGTTTTTT.

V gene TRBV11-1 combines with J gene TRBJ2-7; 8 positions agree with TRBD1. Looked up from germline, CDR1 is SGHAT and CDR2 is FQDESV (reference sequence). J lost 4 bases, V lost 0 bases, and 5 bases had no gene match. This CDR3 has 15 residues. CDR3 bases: TGTGCCAGCAGCTTAGCAGGACAGGGTGGGTACGAGCAGTACTTC. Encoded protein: CASSLAGQGGYEQYF.

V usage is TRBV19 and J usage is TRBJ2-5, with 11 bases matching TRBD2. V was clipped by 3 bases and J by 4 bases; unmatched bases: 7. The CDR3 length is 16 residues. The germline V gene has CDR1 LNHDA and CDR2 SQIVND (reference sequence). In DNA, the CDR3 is TGTGCCAGTAGTATCGGGACTAGCGGAGCTGGAGAGACCCAGTACTTC. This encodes CASSIGTSGAGETQYF.

The CDR3 sequence: CASSQVEGRATEAFF. The CDR3 nucleotides read TGCGCCAGCAGCCAAGTTGAAGGGAGGGCCACTGAAGCTTTCTTT. The rearrangement joins TRBV4-1 to TRBJ1-1; D uncertain. Per germline, CDR1 MGHRA and CDR2 YSYEKL. V was shortened by 1 base and J by 4 bases, with 13 bases between the two germline ends. The CDR3 spans 15 residues.

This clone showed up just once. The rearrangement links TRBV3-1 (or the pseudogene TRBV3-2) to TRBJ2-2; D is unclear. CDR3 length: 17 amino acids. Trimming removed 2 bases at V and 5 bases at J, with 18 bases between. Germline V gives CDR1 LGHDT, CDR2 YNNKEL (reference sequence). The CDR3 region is CASSQQFTPSLTGELFF. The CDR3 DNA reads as TGTGCCAGCAGCCAACAGTTCACCCCCTCTTTAACCGGGGAGCTGTTTTTT.

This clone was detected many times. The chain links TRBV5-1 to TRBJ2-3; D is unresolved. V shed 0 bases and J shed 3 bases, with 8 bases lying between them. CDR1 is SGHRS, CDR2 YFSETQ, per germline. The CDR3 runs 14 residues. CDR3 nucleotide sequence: TGCGCCAGCAGCTTGGGGGCAGGAACAGATACGCAGTATTTT. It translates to CASSLGAGTDTQYF.

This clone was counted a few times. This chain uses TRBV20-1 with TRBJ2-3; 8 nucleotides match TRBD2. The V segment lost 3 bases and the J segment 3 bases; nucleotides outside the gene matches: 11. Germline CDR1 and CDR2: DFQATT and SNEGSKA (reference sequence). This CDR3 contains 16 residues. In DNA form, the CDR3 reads TGCAGTGCTAGTGTTAGTCGGGGGGGCTCGACAGATACGCAGTATTTT. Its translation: CSASVSRGGSTDTQYF.

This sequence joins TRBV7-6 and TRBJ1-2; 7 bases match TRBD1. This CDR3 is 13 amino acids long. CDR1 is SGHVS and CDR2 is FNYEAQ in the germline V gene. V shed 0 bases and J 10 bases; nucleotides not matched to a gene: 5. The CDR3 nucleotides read TGTGCCAGCAGCTTAGCGCCAGGGGGTTCCTACACCTTC. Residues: CASSLAPGGSYTF.

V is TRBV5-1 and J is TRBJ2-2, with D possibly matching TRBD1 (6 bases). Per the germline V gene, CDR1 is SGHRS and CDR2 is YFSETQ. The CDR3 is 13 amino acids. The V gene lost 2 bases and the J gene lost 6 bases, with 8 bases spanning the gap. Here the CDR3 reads CASSLGGPGELFF. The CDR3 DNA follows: TGCGCCAGCAGCTTAGGGGGACCCGGGGAGCTGTTTTTT.

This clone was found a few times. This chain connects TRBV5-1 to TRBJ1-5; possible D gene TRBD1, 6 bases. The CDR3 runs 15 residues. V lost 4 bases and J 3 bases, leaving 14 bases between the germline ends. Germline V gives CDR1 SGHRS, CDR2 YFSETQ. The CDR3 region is CASSAEGQFNQPQHF. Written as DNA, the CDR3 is TGCGCCAGCAGCGCAGAAGGACAGTTCAATCAGCCCCAGCATTTT.

CDR3 sequence (DNA): TGTGCCAGCTCACCTCTACGACAGGGACTCTACGAGCAGTACTTC. This encodes CASSPLRQGLYEQYF. The rearrangement joins TRBV18 to TRBJ2-7, with a tentative D call TRBD1 (7 bases). Germline V gene sequence: CDR1 KGHSH, CDR2 LQKENI. The V and J ends lost 3 bases and 3 bases respectively, with 15 bases between them. This CDR3 contains 15 residues.

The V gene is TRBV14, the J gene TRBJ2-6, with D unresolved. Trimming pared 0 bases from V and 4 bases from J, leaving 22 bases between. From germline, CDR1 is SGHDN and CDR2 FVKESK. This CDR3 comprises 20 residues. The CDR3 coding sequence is TGTGCCAGCAGCCAAGATCGGGTCTTTAAGTATATTCTCGGGGCCAACGTCCTGACTTTC. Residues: CASSQDRVFKYILGANVLTF.

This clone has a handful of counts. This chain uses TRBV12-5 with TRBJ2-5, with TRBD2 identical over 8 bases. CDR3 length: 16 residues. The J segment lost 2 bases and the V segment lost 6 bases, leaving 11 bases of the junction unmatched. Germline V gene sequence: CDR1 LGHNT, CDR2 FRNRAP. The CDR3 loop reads CASGQGVAGQQETQYF. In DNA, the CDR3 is TGTGCTAGTGGCCAAGGAGTAGCGGGGCAACAAGAGACCCAGTACTTC.

The CDR3 sequence is CASSNYGVGTDTQYF. Written as DNA, the CDR3 is TGTGCCAGCAGTAACTACGGGGTGGGAACAGATACGCAGTATTTT. The genes are TRBV6-2 or TRBV6-3 and TRBJ2-3, with TRBD2 as a possible D gene (5 bases). This CDR3 is 15 amino acids long. Trimming pared 5 bases from V and 3 bases from J, leaving 15 bases between. CDR1 MNHEY and CDR2 SVGEGT come from the germline V gene.

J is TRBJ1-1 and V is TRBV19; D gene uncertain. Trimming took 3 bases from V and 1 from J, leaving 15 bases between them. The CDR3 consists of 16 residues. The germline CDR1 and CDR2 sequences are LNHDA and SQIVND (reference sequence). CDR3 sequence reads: CASSISSGSGNTEAFF. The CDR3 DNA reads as TGTGCCAGTAGTATTTCGAGCGGGTCAGGGAACACTGAAGCTTTCTTT. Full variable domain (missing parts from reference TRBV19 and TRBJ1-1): DGGITQSPKYLFRKEGQNVTLSCEQNLNHDAMYWYRQDPGQGLRLIYYSQIVNDFQKGDIAEGYSVSREKKESFPLTVTSAQKNPTAFYLCASSISSGSGNTEAFFGQGTRLTVV.

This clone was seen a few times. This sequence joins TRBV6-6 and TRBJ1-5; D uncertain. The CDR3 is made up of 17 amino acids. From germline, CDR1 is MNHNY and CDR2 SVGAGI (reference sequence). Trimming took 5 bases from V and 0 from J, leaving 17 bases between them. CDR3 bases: TGTGCCAGCAGTCTGGCCCAAATGCCCAATAGCAATCAGCCCCAGCATTTT. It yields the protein CASSLAQMPNSNQPQHF.

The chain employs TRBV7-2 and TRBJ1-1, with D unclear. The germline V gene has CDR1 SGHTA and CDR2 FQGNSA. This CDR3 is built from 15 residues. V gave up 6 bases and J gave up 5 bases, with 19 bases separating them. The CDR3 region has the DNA TGTGCCAGCAGGCGCCCTACCCTGGGGAGGACTGAAGCTTTCTTT. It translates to CASRRPTLGRTEAFF. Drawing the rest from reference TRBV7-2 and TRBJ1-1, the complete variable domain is GAGVSQSPSNKVTEKGKDVELRCDPISGHTALYWYRQSLGQGLEFLIYFQGNSAPDKSGLPSDRFSAERTGGSVSTLTIQRTQQEDSAVYLCASRRPTLGRTEAFFGQGTRLTVV.

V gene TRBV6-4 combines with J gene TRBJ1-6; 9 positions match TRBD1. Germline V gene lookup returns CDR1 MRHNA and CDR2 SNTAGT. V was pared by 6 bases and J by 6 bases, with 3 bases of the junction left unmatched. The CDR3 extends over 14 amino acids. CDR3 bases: TGTGCCAGCAGCATGGGACAGGGTAATTCACCCCTCCACTTT. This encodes CASSMGQGNSPLHF.

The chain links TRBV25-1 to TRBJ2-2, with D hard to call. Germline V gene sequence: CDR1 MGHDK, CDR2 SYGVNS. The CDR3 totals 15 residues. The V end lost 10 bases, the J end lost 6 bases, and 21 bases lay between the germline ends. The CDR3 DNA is TGTGCCACCCAAAAGGCGAGTTATAGCTCCGGGGAGCTGTTTTTT. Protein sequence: CATQKASYSSGELFF.

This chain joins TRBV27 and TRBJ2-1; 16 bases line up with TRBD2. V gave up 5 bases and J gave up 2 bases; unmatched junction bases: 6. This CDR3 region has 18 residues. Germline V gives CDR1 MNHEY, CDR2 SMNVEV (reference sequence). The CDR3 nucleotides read TGTGCCAGCAGTCCGGGACTAGCGGGAGGGCCTCCCTACAATGAGCAGTTCTTC. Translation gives CASSPGLAGGPPYNEQFF.

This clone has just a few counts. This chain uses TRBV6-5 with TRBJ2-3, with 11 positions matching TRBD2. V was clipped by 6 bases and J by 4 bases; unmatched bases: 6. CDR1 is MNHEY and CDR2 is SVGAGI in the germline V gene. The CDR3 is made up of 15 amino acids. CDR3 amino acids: CASSWTSGFSDTQYF. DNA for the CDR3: TGTGCCAGCAGCTGGACTAGCGGGTTTTCAGATACGCAGTATTTT.

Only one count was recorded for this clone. In nucleotides, the CDR3 is TGTGCCAGCAGCTTGGGACAGGCCTCTAACACCGGGGAGCTGTTTTTT. Protein product: CASSLGQASNTGELFF. This chain joins TRBV7-2 and TRBJ2-2, with 8 bases that match TRBD1. The CDR3 runs to 16 residues. V was pared by 3 bases and J by 2 bases, with 5 bases of the junction left unmatched. The germline V gene encodes CDR1 SGHTA and CDR2 FQGNSA.

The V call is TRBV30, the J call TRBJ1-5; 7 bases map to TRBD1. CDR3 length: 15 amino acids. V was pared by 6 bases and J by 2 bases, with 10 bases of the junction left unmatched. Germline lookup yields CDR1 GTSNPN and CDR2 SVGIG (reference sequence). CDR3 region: CACQGQTLGNQPQHF. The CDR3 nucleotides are TGTGCCTGTCAGGGACAGACCCTTGGCAATCAGCCCCAGCATTTT.

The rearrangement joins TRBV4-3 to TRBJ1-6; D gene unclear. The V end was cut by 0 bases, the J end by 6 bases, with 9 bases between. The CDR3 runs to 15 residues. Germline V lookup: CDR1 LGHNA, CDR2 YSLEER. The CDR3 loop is CASSQDRRGNSPLHF. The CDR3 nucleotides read TGCGCCAGCAGCCAAGATCGTAGAGGTAATTCACCCCTCCACTTT.

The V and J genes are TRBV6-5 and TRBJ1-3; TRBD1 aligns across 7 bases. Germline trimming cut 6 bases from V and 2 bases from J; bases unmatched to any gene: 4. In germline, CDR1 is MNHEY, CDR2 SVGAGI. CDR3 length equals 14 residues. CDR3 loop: CASSTGDPGNTIYF. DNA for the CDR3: TGTGCCAGCAGCACAGGGGACCCTGGAAACACCATATATTTT.

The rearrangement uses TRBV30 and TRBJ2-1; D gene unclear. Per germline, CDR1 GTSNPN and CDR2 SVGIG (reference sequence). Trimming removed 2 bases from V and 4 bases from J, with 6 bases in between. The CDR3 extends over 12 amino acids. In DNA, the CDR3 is TGTGCCTGGAGTCACCGGTACAATGAGCAGTTCTTC. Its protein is CAWSHRYNEQFF.

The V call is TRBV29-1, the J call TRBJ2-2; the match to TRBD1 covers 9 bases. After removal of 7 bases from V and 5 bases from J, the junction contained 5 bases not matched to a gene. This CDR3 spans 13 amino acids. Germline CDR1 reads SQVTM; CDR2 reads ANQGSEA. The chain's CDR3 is CSGRQGGTGELFF. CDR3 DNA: TGCAGCGGGCGACAGGGGGGAACCGGGGAGCTGTTTTTT.